This T cell receptor (beta chain) was recovered during a study of molecular identifiers for immune sequencing clone quantification. Naive CD8 T cells were FACS-sorted by CD8+CD4-CCR7+CD45RA+ markers. From germline, CDR1 is SGHVS and CDR2 FQNEAQ. The CDR3 totals 13 residues. TCRdb fed the PCR reads into MiXCR, producing one record per CDR3 protein. The data hold over 50,000 distinct CDR3 sequences, with approximately 40% observed a single time. Study-wide points: Among effectors, clones above 20 RNA copies held over 98% of molecules; among naive cells, under 1%. Among about a million naive cells, as was reported, spiked Jurkat TCR RNA from one cell was detectable.

Points on this clonotype: Antigen: not known. Mismatch with germline at one junction end may stem from a read error.

The V gene is TRBV7-8, the J gene TRBJ2-2; possible D gene TRBD2, 5 bases. The sample was naive CD8+ T cells from blood, with Jurkat cell RNA spiked in. The sample's subset: FACS-sorted CD8+CD4-CCR7+CD45RA+ naive T cells. This TCR was sampled from a human donor in good health. Some libraries in this study had Jurkat cell RNA spiked in. The CDR3 sequence is CASRTGQTGELYF. The CDR3 DNA reads TGTGCCAGCCGGACTGGCCAGACCGGGGAGCTGTATTTT.